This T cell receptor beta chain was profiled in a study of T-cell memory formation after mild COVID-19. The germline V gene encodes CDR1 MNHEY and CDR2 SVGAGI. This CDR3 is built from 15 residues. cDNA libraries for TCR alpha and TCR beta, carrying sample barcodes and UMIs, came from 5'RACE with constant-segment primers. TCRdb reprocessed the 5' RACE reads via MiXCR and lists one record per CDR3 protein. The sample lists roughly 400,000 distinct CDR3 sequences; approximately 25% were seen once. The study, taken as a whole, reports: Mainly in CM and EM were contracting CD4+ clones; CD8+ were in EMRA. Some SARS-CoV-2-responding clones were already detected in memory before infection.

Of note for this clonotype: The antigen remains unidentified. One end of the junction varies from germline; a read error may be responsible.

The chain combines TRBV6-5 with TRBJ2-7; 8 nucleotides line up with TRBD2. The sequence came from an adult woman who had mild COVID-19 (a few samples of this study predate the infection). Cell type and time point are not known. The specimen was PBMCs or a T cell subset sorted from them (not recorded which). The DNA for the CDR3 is TGTGCCAGCAGTTACGGGAGCGGGAGCTCCCACGAGCAGTACTTC. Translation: CASSYGSGSSHEQYF.